The clone carrying this T cell receptor (beta chain) was seen a few times. This sample was included in a study of blood T cells in healthy people across ages. It was with a sample-barcoded 5' primer and a J-beta primer mix that a second PCR of roughly 7 to 11 cycles was run. TCRdb used MiXCR to reprocess the 5' RACE reads, holding one entry per CDR3 protein. The top ten clones hold around 0.75% of a sample with around 990,000 distinct CDR3 sequences, under 30% of them seen once. These data are also associated with another study on T cells of mothers and their children.

The sample was blood. This clonotype was sampled from a girl aged 2-9 years in good health.

CDR3 protein: CASSSGEIYEQYF. Here the CDR3 DNA reads TGTGCCAGCAGTTCAGGGGAGATCTACGAGCAGTACTTC. The chain has TRBV6-5 and TRBJ2-7; D possibly corresponds to TRBD1 (6 bases). This CDR3 has 13 residues. Trimming cost V 4 bases and J 3 bases, with 10 bases left between them. CDR1 is MNHEY and CDR2 is SVGAGI in the germline V gene.